This TCR beta chain was identified during a study of T cells in Graves' hyperthyroidism and ophthalmopathy. Study-wide findings and caveats: Most thyroid-expanded clonotypes above 0.001 were also found in blood. With a median lead of approximately six months before onset, the model predicted ophthalmopathy. From stable hyperthyroidism, ophthalmopathy was set apart by a 13 V-J model.

Clinical symptoms, serum thyroxine, TRAb, thyroid ultrasound and orbital computed tomography informed diagnoses. Template material for amplifying TCR beta CDR3 regions consisted of RNA transcripts. With the HTBI primer set, the TCR CDR3 went through a first round of RT-PCR. TCRdb passed the multiplex PCR reads through MiXCR, listing each CDR3 protein once. The sample yields around 600,000 distinct CDR3 sequences, approximately 15% seen once. The CDR3 extends over 19 amino acids. The ends were cut back, 4 bases at V and 0 bases at J, with 22 bases in the middle. Germline V gene lookup returns CDR1 LGHDT and CDR2 YNNKEL (reference sequence). This clonotype was detected ten times or more. Its antigen is still unknown.

This chain links TRBV3-1 with TRBJ2-1; perhaps TRBD1 as D (6 bases). The sequence derives from a woman aged 40-49 years with Graves' ophthalmopathy. Sequenced material: blood. The CDR3 spells CASSPPTLIDRSSYNEQFF. CDR3 bases: TGTGCCAGCAGCCCACCTACCCTTATAGACAGGAGCTCCTACAATGAGCAGTTCTTC.